The T cell receptor beta chain under discussion was sequenced for a study of long-term antiretroviral therapy in people with HIV. Study results and limitations: The repertoire was dominated at all time points by clones expanded before ART. In HIV, the repertoires covered a tighter span of CDR3 lengths than in controls. ART-treated samples gained diversity yet remained below transplant donor controls.

Germline values: CDR1 MDHEN, CDR2 SYDVKM. The CDR3 runs to 13 residues. Trimming took 10 bases from V and 7 from J, leaving 19 bases between them. Every one of the participants with HIV received treatment in the United States. A v3.0 immunoSEQ assay was performed at survey level. Only in-frame clones appear in the TCRdb table, and some are missing; sequencing was by immunoSEQ multiplex PCR. The table lists 25,000 to 30,000 clones, more than 85% of them singletons. For this clone: Its antigen remains unknown.

Sequenced here: unsorted PBMCs, sampled approximately 2.7 years after starting antiretroviral therapy. This clonotype was sampled from a middle-aged man with HIV. The gene calls are TRBV28 and TRBJ1-1, with no clear D. CDR3 sequence: CAIDPKRELEAFF. The CDR3 bases are TGTGCCATCGACCCGAAGAGGGAGCTTGAAGCTTTCTTT.